The rows below give T cell receptor beta chains drawn from one sample of a study of T cells in Graves' hyperthyroidism and ophthalmopathy. TCRdb reprocessed the multiplex PCR reads with MiXCR, giving one entry per CDR3 protein. The table includes hundreds of thousands of distinct CDR3 sequences, approximately 23% detected once. The sequencing input was blood. The origin of the receptors is a man younger than 45 with Graves' ophthalmopathy. CDR3s include the opening cysteine and the closing phenylalanine or tryptophan. The D gene is left open where the match is weak. Some rows have no size entry. The others give once, few or many, or a class for an expanded clone.

V	D	J	size	DNA	CDR3
TRBV11-2	NA	TRBJ1-3	NA	TGTGCCAGCAGCTATTCCAGGGGTAGAGCAGACACCATATATTTT	CASSYSRGRADTIYF
TRBV7-2	TRBD2	TRBJ2-2	many	TGTGCCAGCAGGGAGGGACTAGCGAGCTACACCGGGGAGCTGTTTTTT	CASREGLASYTGELFF
TRBV6-1	TRBD2	TRBJ2-7	few	TGTGCCAGCAGGTCCGCTAGCGGGAGGGCCCCCTACGAGCAGTACTTC	CASRSASGRAPYEQYF
TRBV6-1	NA	TRBJ1-1	NA	TGTGCCAGCAGTGAAAGACAGAGGAACACTGAAGCTTTCTTT	CASSERQRNTEAFF
TRBV5-1	NA	TRBJ1-2	NA	TGCGCCAGCAGCTGGACCACCTACAGGGACCTGTTTGGCTACACCTTC	CASSWTTYRDLFGYTF
TRBV24-1	TRBD2	TRBJ2-1	NA	TGTGCCACCAGTGATCCTCCGGGACTAGGGAGTGATGAGCAGTTCTTC	CATSDPPGLGSDEQFF
TRBV12-3/TRBV12-4	TRBD1	TRBJ2-2	NA	TGTGCCAGCACCAAATCCCGGGACAGGGGGTTTTCGTACACCGGGGAGCTGTTTTTT	CASTKSRDRGFSYTGELFF
TRBV5-6	NA	TRBJ1-1	few	TGTGCCAGCAGCTTGACAGGGCTCCACACTGAAGCTTTCTTT	CASSLTGLHTEAFF
TRBV19	NA	TRBJ2-6	NA	TGTGCCAGTAGTAGATACCGACAGACAGACGGAGTCCTGACTTTC	CASSRYRQTDGVLTF
TRBV3-1	TRBD2	TRBJ2-7	many	TGTGCCAGCGCTGAGGGACTAGCGGGCTACGAGCAGTACTTC	CASAEGLAGYEQYF
TRBV12-3/TRBV12-4	NA	TRBJ1-5	NA	TGTGCCAGCCTCCCTCGGAGTGGGTACAATCAGCCCCAGCATTTT	CASLPRSGYNQPQHF
TRBV6-5	NA	TRBJ1-1	NA	TGTGCCAGCAGTTACTCGAAATATCGGGGGCTGGGTGAAGCTTTCTTT	CASSYSKYRGLGEAFF
TRBV6-1	NA	TRBJ1-6	NA	TGTGCCAGCAGTCGAGGGTATAGTTCATCCCTCCACTTT	CASSRGYSSSLHF
TRBV11-3	NA	TRBJ2-2	NA	TGTGCCAGCAGCCAGAATGGAAACACCGGGGAGCTGTTTTTT	CASSQNGNTGELFF
TRBV12-5	NA	TRBJ2-7	few	NA	CASGFGPGAAYEQYF
TRBV5-1	NA	TRBJ1-6	many	TGCGCCAGCAGCATGGACAGTTATAATTCACCCCTCCACTTT	CASSMDSYNSPLHF
TRBV19	NA	TRBJ2-3	NA	TGTGCCAGTAGTGTGACCGAACACGATACGCAGTATTTT	CASSVTEHDTQYF
TRBV20-1	TRBD1	TRBJ2-7	NA	TGCAGTGCTACCGAAGGGGGACAGGGGTCCTACGAGCAGTACTTC	CSATEGGQGSYEQYF
TRBV20-1	TRBD1	TRBJ2-7	once	TGCAGTGCTAGGGGCCCCAGGGGACAGATCGAGAACGAGCAGTACTTC	CSARGPRGQIENEQYF
TRBV14	NA	TRBJ1-1	NA	TGTGCCAGCAGCCAAGATCTGTTGCAGCCGAACACTGAAGCTTTCTTT	CASSQDLLQPNTEAFF
TRBV4-1	TRBD1	TRBJ2-7	NA	TGCGCCAGCAGCCAAGAAGGACAGGGGGCCTACGAGCAGTACTTC	CASSQEGQGAYEQYF
TRBV7-3	TRBD2	TRBJ2-3	many	TGTGCCAGCAGCTTAAGCCTAGCGGGGGGCCGAGATACGCAGTATTTT	CASSLSLAGGRDTQYF
TRBV28	TRBD2	TRBJ2-4	NA	TGTGCCAGCAGCCCAAGGCGGGGGGGAAACATTCAGTACTTC	CASSPRRGGNIQYF
TRBV3-1	NA	TRBJ1-5	many	TGTGCCAGCAGCCATGGTGGGGCATCGCCCCGGCCCCAGCATTTT	CASSHGGASPRPQHF
TRBV7-8	TRBD1	TRBJ2-7	few	TGTGCCAGCAGCTCCGACAGGGGGGTCTACGAGCAGTACTTC	CASSSDRGVYEQYF
TRBV4-2	NA	TRBJ2-7	few	TGTGCCAGCAGCCAAGATGACCCCAGGGAGCAGTACTTC	CASSQDDPREQYF
TRBV27	NA	TRBJ2-1	few	TGTGCCAGCAGTTTATGGGAAACGGGGAATGAGCAGTTCTTC	CASSLWETGNEQFF
TRBV4-2	TRBD2	TRBJ2-2	NA	TGTGCCAGCAGCCAAGTTCTGGGACTAGCGGGAACGAACGGGGAGCTGTTTTTT	CASSQVLGLAGTNGELFF
TRBV3-1	NA	TRBJ2-4	many	TGTGCCAGCAGCCAGGGTGGTATGAACATTCAGTACTTC	CASSQGGMNIQYF
TRBV5-1	TRBD1	TRBJ2-1	many	TGCGCCAGCAGCTCCAGCGACAGGGATGATAGCGATGAGCAGTTCTTC	CASSSSDRDDSDEQFF
TRBV28	NA	TRBJ1-4	NA	TGTGCCAGCAGTTTATGGACAGGTACTAATGAAAAACTGTTTTTT	CASSLWTGTNEKLFF
TRBV4-2	NA	TRBJ2-1	NA	TGTGCCAGCAGCCAAGAGGGGGCATGGTACAATGAGCAGTTCTTC	CASSQEGAWYNEQFF
TRBV11-2	NA	TRBJ2-5	many	TGTGCCAGCAGCTTTACAGAAGGGGTAGCCGAGACCCAGTACTTC	CASSFTEGVAETQYF
TRBV27	TRBD1	TRBJ2-1	few	TGTGCCAGCAGCACCCGGGACAGGGATTACAATGAGCAGTTCTTC	CASSTRDRDYNEQFF
TRBV12-3/TRBV12-4	TRBD1	TRBJ1-1	NA	TGTGCCAGCACCGGACAGGGTTATACTGGAGCTTTCTTT	CASTGQGYTGAFF
TRBV7-9	TRBD1	TRBJ1-2	many	TGTGCCAGCAGCTTAGGACAGGGGGCGCATAACTATGGCTACACCTTC	CASSLGQGAHNYGYTF
TRBV13	NA	TRBJ2-4	few	TGTGCCAGCAGCTTAGGGTTGAACATTCAGTACTTC	CASSLGLNIQYF
TRBV6-5	NA	TRBJ2-4	few	TGTGCCAGCAGTTACTCGCCGTCCCAAAACATTCAGTACTTC	CASSYSPSQNIQYF
TRBV20-1	TRBD2	TRBJ2-1	NA	TGCAGTGCTAGGGGACTAGCGGTCCAACAGCAGTTCTTC	CSARGLAVQQQFF
TRBV20-1	TRBD2	TRBJ2-7	NA	TGCAGTGCTAGATATCTCCTAGCGGGGGACTCCTACGAGCAGTACTTC	CSARYLLAGDSYEQYF
TRBV6-1	TRBD2	TRBJ2-7	few	TGTGCCAGCAGACGGACTAGCATGACCTACGAGCAGTACTTC	CASRRTSMTYEQYF
TRBV30	NA	TRBJ2-7	many	TGTGCCTGGAGTGCCCCTAGGAAGGGGAAGACCTACGAGCAGTACTTC	CAWSAPRKGKTYEQYF
TRBV12-3/TRBV12-4	NA	TRBJ2-3	NA	TGTGCCAGCGAACCGCTCGGGGGTCATGGTACAGATACGCAGTATTTT	CASEPLGGHGTDTQYF
TRBV12-3/TRBV12-4	NA	TRBJ2-2	few	TGTGCCAGCAGCCCCTGGACTGTGACCGGGGAGCTGTTTTTT	CASSPWTVTGELFF
TRBV12-3/TRBV12-4	TRBD2	TRBJ2-1	NA	TGTGCCAGCAGTTCCTCCTTCCTTTCTAGCGGGGGGAATTACAATGAGCAGTTCTTC	CASSSSFLSSGGNYNEQFF
TRBV6-5	NA	TRBJ2-3	NA	TGTGCCAGCAGTTACTTGGAACCGGGCTCCAAACGGACAGATACGCAGTATTTT	CASSYLEPGSKRTDTQYF
TRBV10-2	TRBD1	TRBJ1-2	NA	TGCGCCAGCACCCAGACCGGGACAGGGGACGGCTACACCTTC	CASTQTGTGDGYTF
TRBV28	TRBD2	TRBJ2-7	NA	TGTGCCAGCAGTCCCTGCGGGAGCGGGACTAAGGAGCAGTACTTC	CASSPCGSGTKEQYF
TRBV6-1	NA	TRBJ1-1	NA	TGTGCCAGCAGTGGAGCGGGGGGGAACACTGAAGCTTTCTTT	CASSGAGGNTEAFF
TRBV27	TRBD2	TRBJ2-3	NA	TGTGCCAGCAGTTTAAGGCCGGGACTAGCGGGGGTTTCCACAGATACGCAGTATTTT	CASSLRPGLAGVSTDTQYF
TRBV3-1	NA	TRBJ2-7	NA	TGTGCCAGCAGCCAAGACAGGGTCGGTAAATACGAGCAGTACTTC	CASSQDRVGKYEQYF
TRBV20-1	NA	TRBJ1-2	many	TGCAGTGCTAGTGGGGGGGATGGCTACACCTTC	CSASGGDGYTF